One sample yielded the 22 T cell receptor beta chains listed below, sequenced in a study of spatial heterogeneity in lung cancer. Time point: blood at routine non-recurrence follow-up after resection. Tumor, nontumor lung or frozen PBMC supplied whole RNA, sequenced without sorting. TCRdb ran MiXCR on the 5' RACE reads and lists one entry per CDR3 protein. Here the sample spans around 120,000 distinct CDR3 sequences, 10% to 15% being singletons. Sequencing was performed on PBMCs, taken at follow-up. These receptors were collected from a male donor with early-stage non-small cell lung cancer.

This clonotype was counted a few times. The chain joins TRBV7-2 to TRBJ1-6; 7 bases align to TRBD1. This CDR3 region has 14 residues. Trimming removed 5 bases from V and 9 bases from J; junction bases left unmatched: 7. The germline V gene encodes CDR1 SGHTA and CDR2 FQGNSA. For the CDR3, the DNA is TGTGCCAGCAGCCTGGGGACAGCCATTTCACCCCTCCACTTT. Translation: CASSLGTAISPLHF.

This clonotype was observed a few times. This CDR3 reads CASSQGNWVYNEQFF. The CDR3, as DNA: TGCGCCAGCAGCCAAGGGAATTGGGTCTACAATGAGCAGTTCTTC. V usage is TRBV4-1 and J usage is TRBJ2-1; the D is unclear. V was pared by 1 base and J by 3 bases, with 10 bases between. CDR3 size: 15 residues. CDR1 is MGHRA, CDR2 YSYEKL, per germline.

This clonotype has at least ten counts. This chain uses TRBV10-3 with TRBJ2-5; D is ambiguous. The germline V and J ends were trimmed by 0 bases and 3 bases, with 8 bases remaining between them. The CDR3 runs to 14 residues. The germline V gene encodes CDR1 ENHRY and CDR2 SYGVKD. The CDR3 DNA reads as TGTGCCATCAGTGAGTCGGGTCCGAAAGAGACCCAGTACTTC. Amino acids: CAISESGPKETQYF.

The J gene is TRBJ2-1, the V gene TRBV4-3, with D hard to call. Germline V gene data show CDR1 as LGHNA and CDR2 as YSLEER. The CDR3 covers 18 residues. The V gene lost 2 bases and the J gene lost 2 bases, with 19 bases spanning the gap. The CDR3 region is CASSQLPPAFSTYNEQFF. CDR3 DNA: TGCGCCAGCAGCCAACTCCCCCCGGCATTCTCCACCTACAATGAGCAGTTCTTC.

This clonotype showed up many times. This rearrangement joins TRBV30 to TRBJ2-6, with D perhaps matching TRBD1 or TRBD2 (5 bases each). CDR1 is GTSNPN, CDR2 SVGIG, per germline (reference sequence). V lost 5 bases and J 1 base, leaving 9 bases between the germline ends. The CDR3 spans 14 residues. Here the CDR3 reads CAWGTASGANVLTF. The CDR3 bases are TGTGCCTGGGGGACGGCGTCTGGGGCCAACGTCCTGACTTTC.

This clonotype was seen a handful of times. The V call is TRBV24-1, the J call TRBJ2-3; 11 nucleotides match TRBD1. V was clipped by 4 bases and J by 3 bases; unmatched bases: 2. CDR3 length: 15 residues. CDR1 is KGHDR, CDR2 SFDVKD, per germline. CDR3 protein: CATSEGTGGTDTQYF. The CDR3 nucleotides are TGTGCCACCAGTGAGGGGACAGGGGGTACAGATACGCAGTATTTT.

This clonotype has ten or more counts. V gene TRBV9 combines with J gene TRBJ2-3, with 12 bases fitting TRBD2. In germline, CDR1 is SGDLS, CDR2 YYNGEE. V lost 3 bases, J lost 7 bases, and 12 bases stayed unmatched. This CDR3 is built from 17 residues. In nucleotides, the CDR3 is TGTGCCAGCAGCGAGGGCGGACCTAGCGGGGGGGTGAATACGCAGTATTTT. Its translation is CASSEGGPSGGVNTQYF.

Ten or more counts support this clonotype. The V and J genes are TRBV9 and TRBJ2-2; no definite D call. There are 15 residues in the CDR3. The V and J ends lost 0 bases and 8 bases respectively, with 14 bases between them. The germline V gene has CDR1 SGDLS and CDR2 YYNGEE. Here the CDR3 reads CASSVADGVGGELFF. DNA for the CDR3: TGTGCCAGCAGCGTAGCTGACGGAGTTGGGGGGGAGCTGTTTTTT.

This clonotype was seen a handful of times. This chain uses TRBV29-1 with TRBJ1-2, with TRBD1 matching 7 bases. The trim removed 6 bases at V and 0 bases at J, leaving 7 bases unmatched. Germline lookup yields CDR1 SQVTM and CDR2 ANQGSEA. The length of the CDR3 is 14 residues. Here the CDR3 DNA reads TGCAGCGTGGGGGCAGGGACAGCTAACTATGGCTACACCTTC. It codes for CSVGAGTANYGYTF.

The chain has TRBV4-3 and TRBJ2-7; D gene ambiguous. The CDR3 has 15 residues. Germline V gene data show CDR1 as LGHNA and CDR2 as YSLEER. V was cut by 0 bases and J by 2 bases, with 11 bases left in between. Here the CDR3 reads CASSQEGLPPYEQYF. The CDR3 nucleotides are TGCGCCAGCAGCCAAGAAGGGCTCCCTCCCTACGAGCAGTACTTC.

The table lists this clonotype with a few counts. The CDR3 DNA sequence: TGTGCCAGCAGTTTGGGGGGCCCAGGCTACACCTTC. Its protein product is CASSLGGPGYTF. This chain joins TRBV28 and TRBJ1-2; possibly TRBD1 for D (6 bases). The CDR3 sequence is 12 residues long. CDR1 and CDR2 from the germline V gene are MDHEN and SYDVKM. V was pared by 3 bases and J by 8 bases, with 10 bases between.

This clonotype was seen ten or more times. The rearrangement joins TRBV12-5 to TRBJ2-2; no clear D. CDR1 is LGHNT, CDR2 FRNRAP, per germline. CDR3 length equals 17 residues. V lost 2 bases and J 6 bases, leaving 19 bases between the germline ends. CDR3 nucleotides: TGTGCTAGTGGTTTGCGGCAACCCTTCGAAGGAGCCGGGGAGCTGTTTTTT. It is translated as CASGLRQPFEGAGELFF.

In this sample, this clonotype turned up many times. The V and J genes are TRBV4-1 and TRBJ2-7; perhaps TRBD2 as D (6 bases). The CDR3 runs 15 residues. Per the germline V gene, CDR1 is MGHRA and CDR2 is YSYEKL. Trimming took 0 bases from V and 4 from J, leaving 13 bases between them. This chain's CDR3 is CASSQEETRAYEQYF. Here the CDR3 DNA reads TGCGCCAGCAGCCAAGAGGAGACTAGGGCTTACGAGCAGTACTTC.

This clonotype showed up many times. This chain uses TRBV7-2 with TRBJ1-5, with a weak D call TRBD1 (5 bases). The V end was cut by 4 bases, the J end by 7 bases, with 8 bases between. Germline V gene sequence: CDR1 SGHTA, CDR2 FQGNSA. The CDR3 has 12 residues. The CDR3 is CASSSGGQPQHF. CDR3 DNA sequence: TGTGCCAGCAGCTCCGGGGGGCAGCCCCAGCATTTT.

In this sample, this clonotype turned up many times. The chain is built from TRBV3-1 and TRBJ2-7; 7 bases line up with TRBD1. CDR3 length: 12 amino acids. The V and J ends lost 2 bases and 7 bases, in that order; junction bases with no gene match: 2. CDR1 is LGHDT, CDR2 YNNKEL, per germline (reference sequence). Written as DNA, the CDR3 is TGTGCCAGCAGCCAACGGGGACAGGAGCAGTACTTC. This sequence encodes CASSQRGQEQYF.

This clonotype was seen many times. The chain joins TRBV6-5 to TRBJ2-5, with 7 bases matching TRBD1. The CDR3 consists of 15 residues. The V gene end was trimmed by 10 bases and the J gene end by 2 bases; junction bases not matched to a gene: 13. CDR1 and CDR2 (germline): MNHEY, SVGAGI. CDR3 in DNA: TGTGCCACCAAAAGCTTGACAGGGCCGCAAGAGACCCAGTACTTC. This encodes CATKSLTGPQETQYF.

The chain is built from TRBV5-1 and TRBJ2-5, with D possibly being TRBD1 (5 bases). CDR1 is SGHRS, CDR2 YFSETQ, per germline. V lost 0 bases to trimming and J lost 7 bases, with 25 bases between them. The CDR3 runs 18 residues. CDR3 coding DNA: TGCGCCAGCAGCTTGGCTCATGGGGCAGACAGTTTGAGGAGGACCCAGTACTTC. Translation: CASSLAHGADSLRRTQYF.

A few counts support this clonotype. The chain employs TRBV7-3 and TRBJ1-1; D is unresolved. Germline V lookup: CDR1 SGHTA, CDR2 FQGTGA. There are 12 residues in the CDR3. V gave up 3 bases and J gave up 5 bases, with 7 bases separating them. In nucleotides, the CDR3 is TGTGCCAGCAGCTTTGGGTCAACTGAAGCTTTCTTT. Amino acid sequence: CASSFGSTEAFF.

This chain uses TRBV27 with TRBJ2-2, with D possibly TRBD1 on 6 matching bases. The CDR3 runs 15 residues. V dropped 7 bases and J dropped 3 bases, with 15 bases sitting between them. CDR1 is MNHEY and CDR2 is SMNVEV in the germline V gene (reference sequence). CDR3 residues: CASTPGQADTGELFF. Here the CDR3 DNA reads TGTGCCAGCACCCCGGGACAAGCGGACACCGGGGAGCTGTTTTTT.

The chain is built from TRBV20-1 and TRBJ2-3, with TRBD2 matching 9 bases. The germline CDR1 and CDR2 sequences are DFQATT and SNEGSKA (reference sequence). V lost 8 bases and J lost 0; bases outside the gene matches: 9. This CDR3 comprises 15 residues. CDR3 protein: CSHLSSGVSTDTQYF. CDR3 coding DNA: TGCAGTCATCTATCTAGCGGGGTTAGCACAGATACGCAGTATTTT.

This clonotype was seen many times. The CDR3 sequence: CAMGTGLLTAQYF. The CDR3 DNA follows: TGTGCCATGGGGACGGGACTCCTAACGGCGCAGTATTTT. The chain joins TRBV10-3 to TRBJ2-3, with D perhaps matching TRBD2 (6 bases). CDR3 size: 13 residues. Germline V gives CDR1 ENHRY, CDR2 SYGVKD. The V end lost 9 bases, the J end lost 10 bases, and 20 bases lay between the germline ends.

This clonotype occurred a few times. The rearrangement joins TRBV6-5 to TRBJ2-1; 10 bases agree with TRBD2. Per the germline V gene, CDR1 is MNHEY and CDR2 is SVGAGI. The CDR3 is made up of 15 amino acids. Trimming at V came to 3 bases and at J to 10 bases, leaving 9 bases not matched to a gene. In nucleotides, the CDR3 is TGTGCCAGCAGTTATCTGGCTAGCGGGGGACAGGAGCAGTTCTTC. It encodes CASSYLASGGQEQFF.